This TCR beta chain originates from a study of CD8 T cells in ankylosing spondylitis. Generation of TCR beta libraries employed quantitative 5'-RACE incorporating molecular barcodes. From the 5' RACE reads, TCRdb called clonotypes with MiXCR, one entry per CDR3 protein. The sample yields roughly 100,000 distinct CDR3 sequences, 8% to 10% seen once. The CDR3 is made up of 14 amino acids. Germline V gene sequence: CDR1 SGHTA, CDR2 FQGNSA. V shed 5 bases, J shed 8 bases, and the junction held 8 bases outside the gene matches. This clonotype came up many times. Its antigen is not known. Study conclusions and caveats: CD8+ by phenotype, disease-linked clones were relatively rare in peripheral blood. Characteristic of ankylosing spondylitis blood, it appeared, was a TCR beta motif comprising about eight highly homologous variants.

The sequence was collected from a male donor with ankylosing spondylitis or in good health (not recorded which). The chain links TRBV7-2 to TRBJ1-4; 7 positions match TRBD1. Sequencing input: blood, either unsorted or a sorted T cell fraction (not recorded which). In DNA, the CDR3 is TGTGCCAGCAGCGCCCAGGGGGGTAAAGAAAAACTGTTTTTT. The encoded protein is CASSAQGGKEKLFF.